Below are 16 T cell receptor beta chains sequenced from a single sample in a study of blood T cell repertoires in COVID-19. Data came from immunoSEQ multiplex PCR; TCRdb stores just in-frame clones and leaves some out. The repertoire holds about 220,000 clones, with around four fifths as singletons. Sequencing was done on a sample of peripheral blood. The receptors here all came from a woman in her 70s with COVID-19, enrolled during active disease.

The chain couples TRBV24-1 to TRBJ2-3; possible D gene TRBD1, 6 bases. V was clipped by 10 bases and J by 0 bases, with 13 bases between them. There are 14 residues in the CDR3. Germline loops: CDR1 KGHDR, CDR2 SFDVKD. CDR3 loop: CATARGSSTDTQYF. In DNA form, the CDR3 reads TGTGCCACTGCAAGGGGGTCTAGCACAGATACGCAGTATTTT.

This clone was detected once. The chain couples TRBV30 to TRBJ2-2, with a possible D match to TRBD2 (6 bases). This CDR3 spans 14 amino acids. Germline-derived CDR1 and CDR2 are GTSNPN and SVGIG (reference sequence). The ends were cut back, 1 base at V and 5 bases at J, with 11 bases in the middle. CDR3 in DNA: TGTGCCTGGAGTGATGGAGGGTGGACCGGGGAGCTGTTTTTT. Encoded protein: CAWSDGGWTGELFF. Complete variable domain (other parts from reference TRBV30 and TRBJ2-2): SQTIHQWPATLVQPVGSPLSLECTVEGTSNPNLYWYRQAAGRGLQLLFYSVGIGQISSEVPQNLSASRPQDRQFILSSKKLLLSDSGFYLCAWSDGGWTGELFFGEGSRLTVL.

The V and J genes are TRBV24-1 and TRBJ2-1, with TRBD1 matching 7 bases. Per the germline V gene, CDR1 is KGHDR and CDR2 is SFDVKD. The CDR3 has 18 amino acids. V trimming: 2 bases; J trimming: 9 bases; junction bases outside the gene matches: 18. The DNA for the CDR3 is TGTGCCACCAGTGATTCAGGACAGGCCATGTACGAGTTCGGTGAGCAGTTCTTC. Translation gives CATSDSGQAMYEFGEQFF.

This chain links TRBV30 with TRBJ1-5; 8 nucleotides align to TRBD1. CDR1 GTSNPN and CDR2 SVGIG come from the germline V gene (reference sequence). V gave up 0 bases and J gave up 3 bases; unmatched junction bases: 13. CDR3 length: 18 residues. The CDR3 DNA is TGTGCCTGGAGTGTACGGGCAGGGGGCGTTGGGTTCAATCAGCCCCAGCATTTT. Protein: CAWSVRAGGVGFNQPQHF.

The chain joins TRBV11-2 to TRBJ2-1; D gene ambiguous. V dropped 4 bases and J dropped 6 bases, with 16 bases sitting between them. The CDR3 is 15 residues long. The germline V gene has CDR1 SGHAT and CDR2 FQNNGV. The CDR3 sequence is CASSSNYVVGNEQFF. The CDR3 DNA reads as TGTGCCAGCAGCTCGAACTATGTCGTTGGCAATGAGCAGTTCTTC.

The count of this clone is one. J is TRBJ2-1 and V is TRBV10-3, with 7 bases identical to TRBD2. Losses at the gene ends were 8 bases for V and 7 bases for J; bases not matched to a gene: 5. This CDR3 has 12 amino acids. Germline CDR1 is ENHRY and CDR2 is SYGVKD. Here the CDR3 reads CAIAGVRNEQFF. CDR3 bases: TGTGCCATCGCGGGAGTGAGGAATGAGCAGTTCTTC.

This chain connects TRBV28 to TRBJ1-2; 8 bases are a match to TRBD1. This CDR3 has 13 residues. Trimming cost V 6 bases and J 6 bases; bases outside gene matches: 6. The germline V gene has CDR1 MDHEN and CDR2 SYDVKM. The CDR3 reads CASSPPGGHGYTF. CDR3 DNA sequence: TGTGCCAGCAGCCCCCCAGGGGGCCATGGCTACACCTTC.

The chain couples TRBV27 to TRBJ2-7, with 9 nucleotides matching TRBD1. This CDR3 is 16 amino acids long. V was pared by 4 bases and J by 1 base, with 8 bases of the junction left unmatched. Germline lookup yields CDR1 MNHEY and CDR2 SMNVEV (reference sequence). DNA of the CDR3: TGTGCCAGCAGTTACCGCCCGGGACAGGGTTCCTACGAGCAGTACTTC. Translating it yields CASSYRPGQGSYEQYF.

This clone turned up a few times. This CDR3 is CASSWDGRRAGGTEAFF. CDR3 sequence (DNA): TGTGCCAGCAGTTGGGATGGGCGGAGGGCAGGGGGCACTGAAGCTTTCTTT. The rearrangement joins TRBV27 to TRBJ1-1, with 7 bases matching TRBD1. The CDR3 is 17 amino acids. Germline V gene data show CDR1 as MNHEY and CDR2 as SMNVEV (reference sequence). With V trimmed by 4 bases and J by 4 bases, 15 bases remained unmatched.

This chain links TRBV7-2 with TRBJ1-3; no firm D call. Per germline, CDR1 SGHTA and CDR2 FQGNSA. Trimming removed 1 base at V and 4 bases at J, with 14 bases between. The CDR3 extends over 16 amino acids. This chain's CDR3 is CASSLGPPGFGNTIYF. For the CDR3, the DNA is TGTGCCAGCAGCTTAGGCCCTCCGGGTTTCGGAAACACCATATATTTT.

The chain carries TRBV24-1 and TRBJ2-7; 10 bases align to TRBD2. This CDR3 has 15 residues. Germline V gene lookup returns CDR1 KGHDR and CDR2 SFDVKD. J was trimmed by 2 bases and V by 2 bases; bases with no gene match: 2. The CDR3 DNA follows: TGTGCCACCAGTGATTCCCTAGCGGGGGCCTACGAGCAGTACTTC. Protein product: CATSDSLAGAYEQYF.

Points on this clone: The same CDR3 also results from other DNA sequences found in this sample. CDR3 nucleotides: TGTGCCAGCAGCCGGACTAGCGGACCCTACGAGCAGTACTTC. Amino acid sequence: CASSRTSGPYEQYF. This chain connects TRBV6-6 to TRBJ2-7, with 10 bases that match TRBD2. V shed 6 bases and J 2 bases; nucleotides not matched to a gene: 4. The CDR3 extends over 14 amino acids. Germline CDR1 MNHNY, CDR2 SVGAGI (reference sequence).

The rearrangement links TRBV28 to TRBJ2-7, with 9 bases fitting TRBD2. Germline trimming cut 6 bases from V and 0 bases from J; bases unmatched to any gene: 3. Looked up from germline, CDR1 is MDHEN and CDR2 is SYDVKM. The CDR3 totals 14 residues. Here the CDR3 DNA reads TGTGCCAGCAGAACTAGCGGGCACTCCTACGAGCAGTACTTC. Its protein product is CASRTSGHSYEQYF. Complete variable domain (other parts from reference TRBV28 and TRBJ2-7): DVKVTQSSRYLVKRTGEKVFLECVQDMDHENMFWYRQDPGLGLRLIYFSYDVKMKEKGDIPEGYSVSREKKERFSLILESASTNQTSMYLCASRTSGHSYEQYFGPGTRLTVT.

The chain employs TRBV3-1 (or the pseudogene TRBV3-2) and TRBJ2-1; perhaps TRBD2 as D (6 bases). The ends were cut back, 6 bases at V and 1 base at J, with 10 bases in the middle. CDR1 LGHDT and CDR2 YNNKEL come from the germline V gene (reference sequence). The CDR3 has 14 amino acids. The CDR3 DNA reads TGTGCCAGCAGGGACGGGGGTTCCTACAATGAGCAGTTCTTC. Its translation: CASRDGGSYNEQFF.

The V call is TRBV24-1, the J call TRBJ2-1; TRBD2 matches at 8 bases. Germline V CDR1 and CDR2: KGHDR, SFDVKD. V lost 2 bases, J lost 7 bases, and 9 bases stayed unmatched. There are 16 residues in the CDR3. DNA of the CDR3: TGTGCCACCAGTGATTCCAAAGCGGGAGTTCTAAATGAGCAGTTCTTC. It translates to CATSDSKAGVLNEQFF.

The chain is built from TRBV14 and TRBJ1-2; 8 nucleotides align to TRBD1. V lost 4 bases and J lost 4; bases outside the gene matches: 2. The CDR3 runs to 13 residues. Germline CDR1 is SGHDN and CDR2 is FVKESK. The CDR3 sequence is CASSPTGGYGYTF. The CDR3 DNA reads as TGTGCCAGCAGCCCCACAGGGGGCTATGGCTACACCTTC. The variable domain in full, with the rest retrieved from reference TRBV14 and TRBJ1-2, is EAGVTQFPSHSVIEKGQTVTLRCDPISGHDNLYWYRRVMGKEIKFLLHFVKESKQDESGMPNNRFLAERTGGTYSTLKVQPAELEDSGVYFCASSPTGGYGYTFGSGTRLTVV.